This T cell receptor (beta chain) was identified in a study of T cell responses to AZD1222 COVID-19 vaccine. At the level of the study: Researchers grouped second doses given at about 4 or about 12 weeks into one pool.

The V gene lost 4 bases and the J gene lost 2 bases, with 14 bases spanning the gap. The CDR3 runs 15 residues. Per the germline V gene, CDR1 is SGHDN and CDR2 is FVKESK. Sequencing was performed with immunoSEQ multiplex PCR; in TCRdb, only in-frame clones are kept and a portion is missing. The table shows about 94,000 clones, with around 89% occurring only once. With respect to this clone: Its cognate antigen is unknown.

Study-wide points: CD4 TCRs associated with vaccination spanned spike, dominating at 160-218 and 743-854. Variant regions that are unmutated are reportedly the target of nearly half of spike-specific TCRs. Clonal diversity was possibly underestimated, and white British individuals and females predominated among donors.

The source was peripheral blood, collected on day 0 of AZD1222 vaccination. This TCR came from an adult in good health. This chain links TRBV14 with TRBJ1-1; possibly TRBD1 for D (5 bases). CDR3 coding DNA: TGTGCCAGCAGCCCTACTATTGGGGGAAACACTGAAGCTTTCTTT. This encodes CASSPTIGGNTEAFF.